A selection of T cell receptor beta chains follows, all from one sample in a study of blood T cell repertoires in COVID-19. Method: immunoSEQ multiplex PCR; TCRdb's copy keeps in-frame clones and lacks some. The sample has nearly 85,000 clones, around 83% seen once. Sequencing input: peripheral blood. These receptors all stem from a woman aged 55-70 years with acute or convalescent COVID-19. Both conserved end residues are part of each CDR3. The D gene is left open where the match is weak. For some rows the clone size is stated as once, few or many, or as a class when expanded; others skip it.

>TRBJ2-5|.|TRBD2|TRBV4-2
TGTGCCAGCAGCCAAGTTGGACTAGCGGGGAACCAAGAGACCCAGTACTTC
CASSQVGLAGNQETQYF
>TRBJ1-3|few|TRBD1|TRBV30
TGTGCCTGGAGTCGGGGGCAGGGGGCGTCTGGAAACACCATATATTTT
CAWSRGQGASGNTIYF
>TRBJ1-6|once|TRBD1|TRBV9
TGTGCCAGCAGCGGGGGACAGGGGGCGAATTCACCCCTCCACTTT
CASSGGQGANSPLHF
>TRBJ1-3|few|.|TRBV5-1
TGCGCCAGCAGCCTGGGTTCGGACTGGTCGGGAAACACCATATATTTT
CASSLGSDWSGNTIYF
>TRBJ2-3|.|TRBD2|TRBV5-1
TGCGCCAGCAGCACCGGGACTAGCGGGGTCACAGATACGCAGTATTTT
CASSTGTSGVTDTQYF
>TRBJ2-3|.|TRBD2|TRBV3-1/TRBV3-2
TGTGCCAGCAGCCAGGCGGGGGGCCAGGCGGATACGCAGTATTTT
CASSQAGGQADTQYF
>TRBJ1-2|.|.|TRBV7-2
TGTGCCAGCAGCTCCGGCGGGGGACGGACTGGGCAATTCGGCTACACCTTC
CASSSGGGRTGQFGYTF
>TRBJ2-7|.|.|TRBV4-1
TGCGCCAGCAAAAGAGGGGGACATAGCTCCTACGAGCAGTACTTC
CASKRGGHSSYEQYF
>TRBJ2-1|.|.|TRBV7-3
TGTGCCAGCAGCCCTGAGCGGGCGGACTACAATGAGCAGTTCTTC
CASSPERADYNEQFF
>TRBJ1-5|.|TRBD1|TRBV19
TGTGCCAGTAGCACCGGACAGGGGGCAGGTCAGCCCCAGCATTTT
CASSTGQGAGQPQHF
>TRBJ2-6|.|TRBD2|TRBV7-2
TGTGCCAGCCATCTCGGGACTAGCGGGACCTCTGGGGCCAACGTCCTGACTTTC
CASHLGTSGTSGANVLTF
>TRBJ2-7|.|TRBD1|TRBV6-5
TGTGCCAGCAGAGATCAGGGGGCCTCCTACGAGCAGTACTTC
CASRDQGASYEQYF
>TRBJ2-3|once|.|TRBV29-1
TGCAGCGTTGAAGATCTCGGGACTAGCACAGATACGCAGTATTTT
CSVEDLGTSTDTQYF
>TRBJ2-3|once|TRBD1|TRBV19
TGTGCCAGTAGTGTCCCCGACAGGGCGCATACGCAGTATTTT
CASSVPDRAHTQYF
>TRBJ2-2|.|.|TRBV7-9
TGTGCCAGCAGCCGCATCTGGCCCGGGGAGCTGTTTTTT
CASSRIWPGELFF
>TRBJ1-1|.|.|TRBV5-4
TGTGCCAGCTTTCTCCCTAACACTGAAGCTTTCTTT
CASFLPNTEAFF
>TRBJ2-5|few|TRBD2|TRBV29-1
TGCAGCGTTGCTGGGACTAGCGGGAGTGAGACCCAGTACTTC
CSVAGTSGSETQYF
>TRBJ1-2|.|.|TRBV6-5
TGTGCCAGCAGCCCGACAGTAAACTATGGCTACACCTTC
CASSPTVNYGYTF
>TRBJ1-1|.|TRBD1|TRBV19
TGTGCCAGTTGTTTCGACAGGGTGAAGACTGAAGCTTTCTTT
CASCFDRVKTEAFF
>TRBJ1-4|few|.|TRBV6-5
TGTGCCAGCAGTTACTCGAACTCTAATGAAAAACTGTTTTTT
CASSYSNSNEKLFF